This passage covers 20 T cell receptor beta chains from one sample sequenced in a study of CD8 T cells in Susac syndrome. Random hexamers were used to reverse transcribe the RNA input (about 0.45 to 1 ug). From the immunoSEQ multiplex PCR reads, TCRdb called clonotypes with MiXCR, one entry per CDR3 protein. The top ten clones hold approximately 0.15% of a sample with approximately 210,000 distinct CDR3 sequences, over 90% of them seen once. The material sequenced was CD4+ T cells from PBMCs. The receptors here all came from a human donor with Susac syndrome.

J is TRBJ1-1 and V is TRBV19; D may be TRBD1 (5 bases). This CDR3 region has 14 residues. Trimming left V 1 base short and J 4 bases short, with 10 bases between. CDR1 is LNHDA and CDR2 is SQIVND in the germline V gene (reference sequence). This CDR3 reads CASSIGREGTEAFF. In DNA form, the CDR3 reads TGTGCCAGTAGTATAGGCAGGGAAGGCACTGAAGCTTTCTTT.

The chain has TRBV10-3 and TRBJ1-2; 8 nucleotides agree with TRBD1. Germline V gene sequence: CDR1 ENHRY, CDR2 SYGVKD. The ends lost 9 bases at V and 6 bases at J; junction bases unmatched: 3. The CDR3 runs to 11 residues. CDR3 sequence: CAISGGDGYTF. The CDR3 region has the DNA TGTGCCATTTCAGGGGGCGATGGCTACACCTTC.

The V call is TRBV13, the J call TRBJ1-6; 7 bases line up with TRBD1. Germline CDR1 reads PRHDT; CDR2 reads FYEKMQ (reference sequence). V shed 1 base, J shed 13 bases, and the junction held 10 bases outside the gene matches. The CDR3 spans 15 residues. The DNA of the CDR3 is TGTGCCAGCAGCTTAGCTCTCAGGGGGGGTGCGCCCCTCCACTTT. Translating it yields CASSLALRGGAPLHF.

This rearrangement joins TRBV13 to TRBJ1-5, with unresolved D. V lost 0 bases and J 7 bases, leaving 4 bases between the germline ends. Germline V gene lookup returns CDR1 PRHDT and CDR2 FYEKMQ (reference sequence). The CDR3 sequence is 12 residues long. CDR3 residues: CASSLGRQPQHF. For the CDR3, the DNA is TGTGCCAGCAGCTTAGGCCGGCAGCCCCAGCATTTT.

This clonotype appeared a few times. The gene calls are TRBV7-2 and TRBJ1-2, with 8 bases aligning to TRBD1. Germline V gene data show CDR1 as SGHTA and CDR2 as FQGNSA. CDR3 size: 13 residues. Germline trimming cut 0 bases from V and 6 bases from J; bases unmatched to any gene: 0. The CDR3 loop is CASSLAQGDGYTF. CDR3 DNA sequence: TGTGCCAGCAGCTTAGCACAGGGGGATGGCTACACCTTC.

V usage is TRBV20-1 and J usage is TRBJ1-4; a weak D match, TRBD1 (5 bases). The CDR3 is made up of 15 amino acids. Germline CDR1 DFQATT, CDR2 SNEGSKA (reference sequence). V was pared by 3 bases and J by 5 bases, with 16 bases between. CDR3 amino acids: CSASRGWGQNEKLFF. CDR3 nucleotide sequence: TGCAGTGCTAGTCGAGGTTGGGGCCAGAATGAAAAACTGTTTTTT.

This clonotype appeared a single time. V is TRBV28 and J is TRBJ2-2, with D uncertain. The CDR3 contains 13 residues. The V end was cut by 3 bases, the J end by 4 bases, with 6 bases between. Per germline, CDR1 MDHEN and CDR2 SYDVKM. CDR3 bases: TGTGCCAGCAGTTTGACGGGCACCGGGGAGCTGTTTTTT. Its translation: CASSLTGTGELFF.

The chain uses TRBV27 and TRBJ1-2; D call uncertain. The germline V gene has CDR1 MNHEY and CDR2 SMNVEV (reference sequence). The CDR3 covers 12 residues. The ends were cut back, 6 bases at V and 0 bases at J, with 5 bases in the middle. The CDR3 nucleotides are TGTGCCAGCAGACCTACTAACTATGGCTACACCTTC. Translation: CASRPTNYGYTF.

This chain uses TRBV4-1 with TRBJ2-7; TRBD1 is a possible D gene (5 bases). Looked up from germline, CDR1 is MGHRA and CDR2 is YSYEKL. The CDR3 extends over 15 amino acids. V was cut by 1 base and J by 4 bases, with 14 bases left in between. The CDR3 DNA reads TGCGCCAGCAGCCAAGGTTTTACAGGCCCATACGAGCAGTACTTC. It translates to CASSQGFTGPYEQYF.

The chain has TRBV6-6 and TRBJ1-6; D is possibly TRBD1 (5 bases). The germline gives CDR1 MNHNY, CDR2 SVGAGI (reference sequence). The CDR3 extends over 15 amino acids. V lost 5 bases and J lost 7, with 15 bases in between. The CDR3 spells CASSGSGQGNSPLHF. The DNA for the CDR3 is TGTGCCAGCAGTGGGTCCGGGCAGGGCAATTCACCCCTCCACTTT.

This chain connects TRBV5-1 to TRBJ2-7, with D tentatively TRBD1 (5 bases). The CDR3 runs 15 residues. Trimming took 0 bases from V and 2 from J, leaving 12 bases between them. Germline CDR1 reads SGHRS; CDR2 reads YFSETQ. The CDR3: CASSLEVRDPYEQYF. In DNA, the CDR3 is TGCGCCAGCAGCTTGGAAGTCAGGGATCCCTACGAGCAGTACTTC.

The chain has TRBV12-3 or TRBV12-4 and TRBJ2-7; D gene unclear. V was shortened by 3 bases and J by 0 bases, with 6 bases between the two germline ends. This CDR3 spans 13 amino acids. In DNA, the CDR3 is TGTGCCAGCAGTTTGAGTAGCTCCTACGAGCAGTACTTC. Amino acid sequence: CASSLSSSYEQYF.

The V call is TRBV7-9, the J call TRBJ1-4; possibly TRBD1 for D (6 bases). The CDR3 totals 15 residues. CDR1 is SEHNR and CDR2 is FQNEAQ in the germline V gene (reference sequence). Trimming removed 5 bases from V and 6 bases from J, with 16 bases in between. The CDR3: CASSPLAGVDEKLFF. As DNA, the CDR3 is TGTGCCAGCAGCCCGCTAGCAGGGGTTGATGAAAAACTGTTTTTT.

The chain joins TRBV4-3 to TRBJ1-1; D gene ambiguous. This CDR3 comprises 15 residues. Germline-derived CDR1 and CDR2 are LGHNA and YSLEER. V lost 1 base to trimming and J lost 5 bases, with 14 bases between them. The CDR3 sequence is CASSQGVGIGTEAFF. Written as DNA, the CDR3 is TGCGCCAGCAGCCAAGGGGTGGGGATTGGGACTGAAGCTTTCTTT.

This clonotype was observed a handful of times. V usage is TRBV5-6 and J usage is TRBJ2-1, with unresolved D. The V gene's germline CDR1 is SGHDT and CDR2 YYEEEE. Trimming stripped 3 bases from V and 7 bases from J, with 11 bases between. This CDR3 has 13 amino acids. This chain's CDR3 is CASSWVLGNEQFF. The CDR3 bases are TGTGCCAGCAGCTGGGTATTGGGAAATGAGCAGTTCTTC.

This sequence joins TRBV19 and TRBJ1-2; no definite D call. Trimming removed 0 bases at V and 8 bases at J, with 10 bases between. This CDR3 spans 13 amino acids. Germline CDR1 reads LNHDA; CDR2 reads SQIVND (reference sequence). The CDR3 loop reads CASSIDSTTGYTF. The CDR3 bases are TGTGCCAGTAGTATAGACAGTACAACCGGCTACACCTTC.

Regarding this clonotype: Germline is not matched at one junction end, which may reflect a read error. The genes are TRBV15 and TRBJ1-5, with 9 bases aligning to TRBD1. CDR1 is LNHNV, CDR2 YYDKDF, per germline (reference sequence). The CDR3 extends over 17 amino acids. DNA for the CDR3: TGTGCCACCAGCAGAGATACAGGGGGCCTAAGCAATCAACCCCAGCATTTT. Translated, it gives CATSRDTGGLSNQPQHF.

The chain combines TRBV9 with TRBJ1-2; no clear D. V was clipped by 3 bases and J by 0 bases, with 15 bases between them. Germline CDR1 reads SGDLS; CDR2 reads YYNGEE. The CDR3 is 16 residues long. CDR3 nucleotides: TGTGCCAGCAGCGCCCGAGTGTCCGAGTCTAACTATGGCTACACCTTC. Protein product: CASSARVSESNYGYTF.

V gene TRBV5-1 combines with J gene TRBJ1-1; perhaps TRBD1 as D (5 bases). The CDR3 runs to 14 residues. From germline, CDR1 is SGHRS and CDR2 YFSETQ. The V end was cut by 3 bases, the J end by 1 base, with 10 bases between. CDR3 sequence: CASSWLGGNTEAFF. As DNA, the CDR3 is TGCGCCAGCAGCTGGCTGGGGGGGAACACTGAAGCTTTCTTT. Complete variable domain (other parts from reference TRBV5-1 and TRBJ1-1): KAGVTQTPRYLIKTRGQQVTLSCSPISGHRSVSWYQQTPGQGLQFLFEYFSETQRNKGNFPGRFSGRQFSNSRSEMNVSTLELGDSALYLCASSWLGGNTEAFFGQGTRLTVV.

The rearrangement links TRBV7-9 to TRBJ1-2, with 9 bases identical to TRBD1. The J segment lost 3 bases and the V segment lost 6 bases, leaving 2 bases of the junction unmatched. The V gene's germline CDR1 is SEHNR and CDR2 FQNEAQ (reference sequence). The CDR3 spans 13 residues. CDR3 DNA sequence: TGTGCCAGCAGTCGGGACAGGGACTATGGCTACACCTTC. As protein: CASSRDRDYGYTF.